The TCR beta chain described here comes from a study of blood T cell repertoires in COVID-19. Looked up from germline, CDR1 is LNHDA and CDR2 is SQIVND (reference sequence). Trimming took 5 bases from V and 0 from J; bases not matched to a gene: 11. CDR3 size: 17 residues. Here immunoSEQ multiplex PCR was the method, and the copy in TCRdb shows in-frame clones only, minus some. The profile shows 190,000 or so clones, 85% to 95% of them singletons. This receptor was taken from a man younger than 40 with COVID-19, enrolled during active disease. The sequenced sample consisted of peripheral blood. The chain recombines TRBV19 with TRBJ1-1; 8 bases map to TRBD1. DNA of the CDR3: TGTGCCAGTAGTCCCCATCAAGCGGACAGGGTGAACACTGAAGCTTTCTTT. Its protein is CASSPHQADRVNTEAFF.